Reported below is one T cell receptor (beta chain). In this sample, this clonotype turned up many times. The antigen it binds to is not known. There are no base qualities to consult, and no much larger clone falls within one base. Ficoll-Paque density gradient centrifugation was used to isolate PBMCs. Instrument used: Illumina NovaSeq 6000. Using 5'RACE with constant-segment primers, TCRalpha and TCRbeta cDNA libraries were constructed, with sample barcodes and unique molecular identifiers added in the process. RNA was extracted from every sample with Trizol reagent. Libraries were amplified in two PCR steps, with a second sample barcode and Illumina TruSeq adapters added in the second step. Sequencing of the libraries was done on an Illumina NovaSeq, producing 2 x 150 bp paired-end reads. The authors' analysis ran thus. Demultiplexing of reads and collapsing into UMI-guided consensus sequences were performed with migec v1.2.7. Using mixcr v2.1.11, UMI consensuses were aligned to TRA and TRB V and J templates and then assembled into clonotypes. Expanded or contracted clonotypes were those called significant by both edgeR and NoisET, with noise models trained on biological replicates. For edgeR calls, the cutoffs were a false discovery rate-adjusted p below 0.01 and a log2 fold-change threshold of 1. As an exploratory analysis of dynamics, max-normalized trajectories of the 1000 most abundant clonotypes were examined with PCA combined with hierarchical clustering. The CD4 or CD8 phenotype of responding clones was assigned using the separately sequenced CD4+ and CD8+ repertoires. Starting from the raw public reads, TCRdb applied fastp trimming at Q25, assembled clones with MiXCR and retained in-frame beta chains. Each entry is one CDR3 protein sequence, shown with its most common DNA and genes. TCRdb, not the authors, supplied the V and J calls. Present in this sample are 250,000 to 300,000 distinct CDR3 sequences, 15% to 20% of which were seen just once. Of the sample, more than 20% falls within the top ten clones.

The sample belongs to a study of T-cell memory formation after mild COVID-19 (dated by TCRdb to the early 2020s). With regard to the full study: TCR sequence clusters from the two donors were found to be largely donor specific. In a couple of donors, T-cell clones that expanded and contracted after mild COVID-19 were followed by sequencing TCRalpha and TCRbeta repertoires longitudinally. The cohort comprised two young, previously healthy adult volunteers, one female and one male.

Broader findings and caveats from the paper: Some responding clones were found in pre-infection memory, which suggests that pre-existing cross-reactive memory T cells took part in the SARS-CoV-2 response. Contracting CD4+ clones appeared mostly in the CM and EM memory subsets, whereas CD8+ clones were enriched in EMRA. Clones contracting from day 15 to 85 had balanced CD4/CD8 phenotypes, while a second wave expanding from day 15 to 37 was biased towards CD4+. SARS-CoV-2 specificity was not confirmed for the second-wave clones peaking on day 37. The study included only two mild cases, and larger cohorts that include severe cases with pre-infection samples were judged to be necessary.

Sequenced sample: PBMCs or a T cell subset sorted from them (not recorded which). This receptor was taken from a man between 18 and 29 years old who had mild COVID-19 (a few samples of this study predate the infection). The sample titles of this study are shuffled in the database, so cell type and time point are left out; the donor was told from shared clones.

The DNA sequence follows: TGTGCCAGCAGTGCTAGCGGGGACACCGGGGAGCTGTTTTTT. This encodes CASSASGDTGELFF. The chain uses TRBV6-4 and TRBJ2-2; TRBD2 matches 9 bases in the middle. CDR1 and CDR2 were assigned from the germline V gene as MRHNA and SNTAGT. Germline trimming amounts to 4 bases on V and 3 bases on J, with 0 as the count of junction bases outside the gene matches. The CDR3 holds 14 amino acids from the cysteine to the phenylalanine. This entry keeps only the CDR3 DNA: 42 bases, framed from base 1.